This entry describes one T cell receptor (beta chain). PCR used 60 Vbeta primers and 13 Jbeta primers. Assay: immunoSEQ multiplex PCR; the TCRdb copy retains only in-frame clones and omits some. The table has approximately 110,000 clones, approximately 83% seen once. These data belong to a study of cytomegalovirus exposure and HLA in healthy donors. Unmatched junction bases numbered 5, after V lost 5 bases and J lost 5 bases. Germline values: CDR1 MNHNS, CDR2 SASEGT. The CDR3 covers 13 residues. This TCR was sampled from a man between 18 and 35 years old in good health and CMV-seronegative. The specimen was PBMCs. This rearrangement joins TRBV6-1 to TRBJ2-7; TRBD1 matches at 8 bases. The CDR3 region has the DNA TGTGCCAGCAGTCCGGACAGGGCGCACGAGCAGTACTTC. It codes for CASSPDRAHEQYF.